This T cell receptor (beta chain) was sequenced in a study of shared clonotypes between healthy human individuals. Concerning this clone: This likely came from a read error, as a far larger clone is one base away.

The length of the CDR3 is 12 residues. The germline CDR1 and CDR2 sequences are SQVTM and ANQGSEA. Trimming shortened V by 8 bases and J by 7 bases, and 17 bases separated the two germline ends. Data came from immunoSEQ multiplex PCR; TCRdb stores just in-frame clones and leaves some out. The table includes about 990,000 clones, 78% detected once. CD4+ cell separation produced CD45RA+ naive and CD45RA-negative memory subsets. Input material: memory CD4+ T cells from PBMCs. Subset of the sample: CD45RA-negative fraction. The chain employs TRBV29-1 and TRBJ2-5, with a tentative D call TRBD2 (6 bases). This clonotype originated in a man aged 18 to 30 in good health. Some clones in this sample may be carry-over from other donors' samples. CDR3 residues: CSYRLMGGTQYF. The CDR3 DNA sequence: TGCAGCTACCGCCTGATGGGAGGGACCCAGTACTTC. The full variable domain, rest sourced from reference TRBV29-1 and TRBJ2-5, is SAVISQKPSRDICQRGTSLTIQCQVDSQVTMMFWYRQQPGQSLTLIATANQGSEATYESGFVIDKFPISRPNLTFSTLTVSNMSPEDSSIYLCSYRLMGGTQYFGPGTRLLVL.